This T cell receptor (beta chain) was obtained from a study of blood T cell repertoires in COVID-19. For the study at large: Samples came from the United States, Italy and Spain, spanning acute and convalescent COVID-19. The analysed material was cDNA or gDNA that came from T cells, B-cell-depleted T cells, or PBMCs.

The CDR3 length is 16 residues. Germline CDR1 KGHSH, CDR2 LQKENI. J was trimmed by 1 base and V by 5 bases; bases with no gene match: 9. In the authors' methods: Estimated nucleated cell counts came from reference gene primer amplification. Generated by immunoSEQ multiplex PCR, the TCRdb table keeps only in-frame clones and is missing some. The V and J calls and the clone size are those of that table, but D and trimming were determined from the DNA. Among under 250,000 clones listed, approximately 85% were seen once. The sequenced material came from peripheral blood. This TCR came from a man between 45 and 60 years old with acute or convalescent COVID-19. V and J are TRBV18 and TRBJ2-7, with TRBD1 identical over 9 bases. The CDR3 sequence is CASSIQGAFESYEQYF. The DNA of the CDR3 is TGTGCCAGCTCAATACAGGGGGCTTTTGAATCCTACGAGCAGTACTTC.